This TCR beta chain was recovered during a study of early T cells in non-severe SARS-CoV-2 infection. This clonotype was seen more than once but under ten times. TCRdb recomputed calls from the 5' RACE reads with MiXCR, one row per CDR3 protein. Of 85,000 to 100,000 distinct CDR3 sequences in the sample, approximately 17% were seen once. CDR3 length: 14 amino acids. Germline CDR1 reads MNHEY; CDR2 reads SMNVEV (reference sequence). J lost 6 bases, V lost 5 bases, and 9 bases had no gene match. The sequence was obtained from an adult who was a healthcare worker with PCR-confirmed SARS-CoV-2 infection or an uninfected control (not recorded which). The material sequenced was whole blood, taken at baseline. This chain uses TRBV27 with TRBJ2-7, with 8 bases fitting TRBD2. This chain's CDR3 is CASSRSGTLTEQYF. The DNA for the CDR3 is TGTGCCAGCAGTCGTAGCGGGACCCTTACCGAGCAGTACTTC.